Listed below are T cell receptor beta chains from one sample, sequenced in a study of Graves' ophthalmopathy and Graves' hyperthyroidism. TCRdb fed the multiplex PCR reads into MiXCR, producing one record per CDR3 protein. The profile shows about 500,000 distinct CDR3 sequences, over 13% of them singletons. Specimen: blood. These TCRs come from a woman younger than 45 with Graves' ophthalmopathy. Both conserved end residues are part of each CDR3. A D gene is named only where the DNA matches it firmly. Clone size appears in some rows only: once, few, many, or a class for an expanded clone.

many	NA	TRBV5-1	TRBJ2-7	CASSLEVGLSYEQYF	TGCGCCAGCAGCTTGGAAGTGGGCCTCTCCTACGAGCAGTACTTC
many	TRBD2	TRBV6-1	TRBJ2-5	CASSPSGTETQYF	TGCGCCAGCAGTCCTAGCGGGACGGAGACCCAGTACTTC
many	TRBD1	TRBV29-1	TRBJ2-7	CSVDSGQLPYEQYF	TGCAGCGTCGATTCGGGACAGCTTCCCTACGAGCAGTACTTC
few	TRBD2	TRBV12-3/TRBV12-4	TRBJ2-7	CASSLLGGAYEQYF	TGTGCCAGCAGTTTATTGGGAGGGGCCTACGAGCAGTACTTC
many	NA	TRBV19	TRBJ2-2	CASSTRAGELFF	TGTGCCAGTAGTACGAGGGCTGGGGAGCTGTTTTTT
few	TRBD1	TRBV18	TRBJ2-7	CASSPPDRVFYEQYF	TGTGCCAGCTCACCACCAGACAGGGTTTTCTACGAGCAGTACTTC
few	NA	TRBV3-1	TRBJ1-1	CASSQDLGGAEAFF	TGTGCCAGCAGCCAAGATCTGGGGGGTGCTGAAGCTTTCTTT
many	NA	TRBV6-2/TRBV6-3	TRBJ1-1	CASSYSGTQGEAFF	TGTGCCAGCAGTTACTCTGGGACCCAGGGTGAAGCTTTCTTT
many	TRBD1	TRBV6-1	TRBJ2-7	CASSGRLGTGDEQYF	TGTGCCAGCAGTGGAAGGTTGGGGACAGGGGACGAGCAGTACTTC
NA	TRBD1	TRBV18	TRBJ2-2	CASSPRQGASGELFF	TGTGCCAGCTCACCCCGACAGGGGGCCTCCGGGGAGCTGTTTTTT
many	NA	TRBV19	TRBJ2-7	CASIGPSYEQYF	TGTGCCAGTATAGGCCCGTCTTACGAGCAGTACTTC
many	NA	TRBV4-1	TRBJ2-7	CASSQTDLDYEQYF	TGCGCCAGCAGCCAAACGGACTTGGACTACGAGCAGTACTTC
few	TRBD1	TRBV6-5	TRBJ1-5	CASSSPLGQGALKDSNQPQHF	TGTGCCAGCAGCTCCCCCCTTGGACAGGGGGCTTTAAAAGATAGCAATCAGCCCCAGCATTTT
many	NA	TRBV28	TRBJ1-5	CASRTQGSNQPQHF	TGTGCCAGCAGGACTCAGGGAAGCAATCAGCCCCAGCATTTT
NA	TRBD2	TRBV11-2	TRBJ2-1	CASSSGLAGMYEQFF	TGTGCCAGCAGCTCCGGACTAGCGGGAATGTATGAGCAGTTCTTC
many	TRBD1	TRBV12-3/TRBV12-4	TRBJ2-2	CASRGQIYTGELFF	TGTGCCAGCAGGGGACAGATTTACACCGGGGAGCTGTTTTTT
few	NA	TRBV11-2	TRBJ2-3	CASSFVLAGLADTQYF	TGTGCCAGCAGCTTCGTTCTGGCGGGGCTGGCAGATACGCAGTATTTT
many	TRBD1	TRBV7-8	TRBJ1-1	CASSLALGQGASVNTEAFF	TGTGCCAGCAGCCTTGCATTGGGGCAGGGGGCTTCTGTGAACACTGAAGCTTTCTTT
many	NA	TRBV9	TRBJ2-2	CASKGSSGNTGELFF	TGTGCCAGCAAGGGCAGTAGCGGTAACACCGGGGAGCTGTTTTTT
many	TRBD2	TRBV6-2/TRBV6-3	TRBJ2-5	CASRPIAGGQETQYF	TGTGCCAGCAGACCAATAGCGGGGGGTCAAGAGACCCAGTACTTC
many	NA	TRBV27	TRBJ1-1	CASKTDGNTEAFF	TGTGCCAGCAAAACCGACGGAAACACTGAAGCTTTCTTT
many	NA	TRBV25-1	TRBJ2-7	CASRPIGGSYEQYF	TGTGCCAGCCGCCCTATTGGCGGGTCCTACGAGCAGTACTTC
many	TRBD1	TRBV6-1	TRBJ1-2	CASTSVTGAGTYGYTF	TGTGCCAGCACCTCGGTGACAGGGGCCGGAACTTATGGCTACACCTTC
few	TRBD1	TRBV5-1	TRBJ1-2	CASSLEAGGYYGYTF	TGCGCCAGCAGCTTGGAGGCAGGGGGCTACTATGGCTACACCTTC
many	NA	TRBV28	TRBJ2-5	CASSFPTLEGKETQYF	TGTGCCAGCAGTTTTCCTACTCTCGAGGGGAAAGAGACCCAGTACTTC
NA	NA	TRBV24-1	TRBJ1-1	CATRGERAEAFF	TGTGCCACCAGAGGGGAGAGGGCTGAAGCTTTCTTT
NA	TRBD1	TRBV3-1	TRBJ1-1	CASSQRGRMNTEAFF	TGTGCCAGCAGCCAAAGGGGGCGGATGAACACTGAAGCTTTCTTT
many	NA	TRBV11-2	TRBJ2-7	CASSSWLGAGVYEQYF	TGTGCCAGCAGCTCTTGGTTAGGGGCTGGCGTTTACGAGCAGTACTTC
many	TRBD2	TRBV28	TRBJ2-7	CASSLLGGRSYEQYF	TGTGCCAGCAGTTTATTGGGAGGGAGGTCCTACGAGCAGTACTTC
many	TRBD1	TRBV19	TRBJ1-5	CASMTGQGGQPQHF	TGTGCCAGTATGACGGGACAGGGCGGTCAGCCCCAGCATTTT
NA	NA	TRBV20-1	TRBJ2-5	CSARDGGVVRETQYF	TGCAGTGCTAGAGATGGGGGTGTGGTGAGAGAGACCCAGTACTTC
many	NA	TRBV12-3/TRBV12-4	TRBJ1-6	CASSFQGLNSPLHF	TGTGCCAGCAGTTTTCAGGGGTTAAATTCACCCCTCCACTTT
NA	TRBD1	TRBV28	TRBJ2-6	CASSSGQGASNGANVLTF	TGTGCCAGCAGTTCCGGACAGGGGGCCTCTAATGGGGCCAACGTCCTGACTTTC
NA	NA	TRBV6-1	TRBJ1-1	CASTSGTSTEAFF	TGTGCCAGCACCAGCGGGACAAGCACTGAAGCTTTCTTT
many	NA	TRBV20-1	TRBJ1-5	CSARSGNSNQPQHF	TGCAGTGCTAGATCGGGAAATAGCAATCAGCCCCAGCATTTT
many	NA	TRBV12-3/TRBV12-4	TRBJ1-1	CASSFGRGDEAFF	TGTGCCAGCAGTTTCGGCAGGGGTGACGAAGCTTTCTTT
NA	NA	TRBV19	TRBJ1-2	CARGGGVTNYGYTF	TGTGCCCGTGGGGGGGGAGTTACTAACTATGGCTACACCTTC
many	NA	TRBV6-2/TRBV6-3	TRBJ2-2	CASRLDGELFF	TGTGCCAGCAGGCTTGACGGGGAGCTGTTTTTT
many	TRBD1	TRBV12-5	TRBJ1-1	CASGFGTENTEAFF	TGTGCTAGTGGTTTCGGGACAGAGAACACTGAAGCTTTCTTT
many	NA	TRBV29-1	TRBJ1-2	CSVDSSNNYGYTF	TGCAGCGTTGATTCCAGTAATAACTATGGCTACACCTTC
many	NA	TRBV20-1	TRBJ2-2	CSARDLFYGELFF	TGCAGTGCTAGAGATCTATTTTACGGGGAGCTGTTTTTT
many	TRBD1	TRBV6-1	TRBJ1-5	CASSVQGASYSNQPQHF	TGTGCCAGCAGTGTGCAGGGGGCGAGTTATAGCAATCAGCCCCAGCATTTT
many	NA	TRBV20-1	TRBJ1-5	CSARELQGYQPQHF	TGCAGTGCTAGAGAACTCCAGGGGTATCAGCCCCAGCATTTT
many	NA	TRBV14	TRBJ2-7	CASSKGQVYEQYF	TGTGCCAGCAGCAAGGGACAAGTCTACGAGCAGTACTTC
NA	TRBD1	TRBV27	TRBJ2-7	CASSVLRDRGSDEQYF	TGTGCCAGCAGCGTCCTCCGGGACAGGGGGAGCGACGAGCAGTACTTC
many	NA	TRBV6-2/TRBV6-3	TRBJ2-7	CASSYMGKGAYEQYF	TGTGCCAGCAGTTACATGGGAAAGGGAGCCTACGAGCAGTACTTC